The 32 T cell receptor beta chains presented below share a single source sample, sequenced in a study of blood T cells in healthy people across ages. Alongside a J-beta primer mix, a sample-barcoded 5' primer served in a second PCR lasting about 6 to 11 cycles. TCRdb recomputed calls from the 5' RACE reads with MiXCR, one row per CDR3 protein. The sample holds 1.5 million to 1.8 million distinct CDR3 sequences, around 40% seen once. Material: blood. These receptors were collected from a woman aged 18 to 35 in good health.

Only a few counts were recorded for this clonotype. The chain employs TRBV25-1 and TRBJ2-1, with 10 nucleotides matching TRBD1. The CDR3 covers 14 residues. Germline V gene lookup returns CDR1 MGHDK and CDR2 SYGVNS. Unmatched junction bases numbered 2, after V lost 8 bases and J lost 1 base. In nucleotides, the CDR3 is TGTGCCAGCGGGACAGGGGAATCCTACAATGAGCAGTTCTTC. Its translation is CASGTGESYNEQFF.

This sequence joins TRBV28 and TRBJ2-1; 10 bases agree with TRBD1. Germline trimming cut 1 base from V and 6 bases from J; bases unmatched to any gene: 12. This CDR3 spans 18 amino acids. Germline V CDR1 and CDR2: MDHEN, SYDVKM. CDR3 sequence: CASSLLTGTGAESNEQFF. CDR3 bases: TGTGCCAGCAGTTTATTAACCGGGACAGGGGCCGAATCCAATGAGCAGTTCTTC.

The rearrangement uses TRBV24-1 and TRBJ2-7; weak D call: TRBD1 (5 bases). The germline V and J ends were trimmed by 2 bases and 0 bases, with 13 bases remaining between them. This CDR3 has 16 residues. Germline V gives CDR1 KGHDR, CDR2 SFDVKD. The CDR3 sequence: CATSDSSQASSYEQYF. The CDR3 region has the DNA TGTGCCACCAGTGATTCCTCACAGGCCTCCTCCTACGAGCAGTACTTC.

The chain recombines TRBV10-3 with TRBJ2-7; D tentatively reads TRBD1 or TRBD2 (5 bases each). Germline CDR1 is ENHRY and CDR2 is SYGVKD. Trimming took off 8 bases at V and 2 bases at J, with 16 bases between the two ends. CDR3 length: 14 residues. The CDR3 protein is CAIGAVGATYEQYF. The CDR3 nucleotides are TGTGCCATCGGGGCAGTCGGGGCCACCTACGAGCAGTACTTC.

V and J are TRBV9 and TRBJ2-5; 14 bases fit TRBD2. Germline CDR1 reads SGDLS; CDR2 reads YYNGEE. V lost 3 bases to trimming and J lost 11 bases; unmatched junction nucleotides: 12. The CDR3 loop spans 16 amino acids. CDR3 nucleotide sequence: TGTGCCAGCAGCGAGGGACTAGCGGGAGCCCCCAATGAGCAGTACTTC. Translation: CASSEGLAGAPNEQYF.

The chain is built from TRBV6-5 and TRBJ2-2; D might be TRBD2 (6 bases). V lost 0 bases and J 8 bases, leaving 13 bases between the germline ends. The CDR3 spans 15 residues. Germline V gene sequence: CDR1 MNHEY, CDR2 SVGAGI. CDR3 sequence (DNA): TGTGCCAGCAGTTACTCGGCGGGAAGGACTGGGGAGCTGTTTTTT. Translation gives CASSYSAGRTGELFF.

Of note for this clonotype: A much larger clone sits a single nucleotide away, making a read error possible. Since the CDR3 does not end with the conserved phenylalanine or tryptophan, this likely comes from a read error. The chain carries TRBV7-9 and TRBJ1-2; D possibly corresponds to TRBD1 (6 bases). Looked up from germline, CDR1 is SEHNR and CDR2 is FQNEAQ (reference sequence). V lost 6 bases and J lost 8, with 28 bases in between. This CDR3 contains 17 residues. The CDR3 nucleotides read TGTGCCAGCAGACCACCCAGTAGGACAGTGGGGAGCGGAGGCTACACCCTC. This gives the protein CASRPPSRTVGSGGYTL.

A few counts support this clonotype. This chain uses TRBV14 with TRBJ2-1; D might be TRBD1 (6 bases). Trimming took 0 bases from V and 9 from J, leaving 9 bases between them. The CDR3 has 13 residues. Germline loops: CDR1 SGHDN, CDR2 FVKESK. The chain's CDR3 is CASSQDRRGEQFF. As DNA, the CDR3 is TGTGCCAGCAGCCAAGATCGCAGGGGTGAGCAGTTCTTC.

The chain couples TRBV5-1 to TRBJ2-4; 15 nucleotides agree with TRBD2. The CDR3 sequence is 17 residues long. Germline assignment: CDR1 SGHRS and CDR2 YFSETQ. V was pared by 4 bases and J by 8 bases, with 10 bases of the junction left unmatched. CDR3 sequence reads: CASSPWTSGGAGDIQYF. As DNA, the CDR3 is TGCGCCAGCAGCCCCTGGACTAGCGGGGGGGCCGGTGACATTCAGTACTTC.

The chain has TRBV25-1 and TRBJ2-7; D might be TRBD2 (6 bases). Germline CDR1 MGHDK, CDR2 SYGVNS. With 1 base removed from V and 3 bases from J, the gap between germline ends came to 10 bases. This CDR3 contains 14 residues. The CDR3: CASSELGGDYEQYF. The CDR3 DNA follows: TGTGCCAGCAGTGAATTGGGGGGAGACTACGAGCAGTACTTC.

This clonotype has more than one count but fewer than ten. The V gene is TRBV6-5, the J gene TRBJ2-3; tentative D call: TRBD1 (6 bases). The germline V and J ends were trimmed by 2 bases and 4 bases, with 19 bases remaining between them. In germline, CDR1 is MNHEY, CDR2 SVGAGI. The CDR3 is 17 amino acids. CDR3 in amino acids: CASSYNGDLSGADTQYF. The CDR3 coding sequence is TGTGCCAGCAGTTACAACGGCGACTTATCAGGGGCAGATACGCAGTATTTT.

This clonotype was seen only once. The chain carries TRBV4-3 and TRBJ2-2; the D gene is possibly TRBD2 (6 bases). CDR3 length: 14 residues. The germline V gene has CDR1 LGHNA and CDR2 YSLEER. V was cut by 4 bases and J by 3 bases, with 9 bases left in between. The CDR3 coding sequence is TGCGCCAGCAGCCGGACTACCTACACCGGGGAGCTGTTTTTT. Translation gives CASSRTTYTGELFF.

This clonotype turned up a few times. The rearrangement joins TRBV25-1 to TRBJ2-3; 12 bases map to TRBD2. The V segment lost 5 bases and the J segment 3 bases; nucleotides outside the gene matches: 6. The germline V gene has CDR1 MGHDK and CDR2 SYGVNS. The CDR3 is 16 residues long. The DNA for the CDR3 is TGTGCCAGCAGTTCTCCGACTAGCGGGAGAACAGATACGCAGTATTTT. It encodes CASSSPTSGRTDTQYF.

The chain has TRBV7-2 and TRBJ2-1; 9 bases match TRBD2. Germline V gene sequence: CDR1 SGHTA, CDR2 FQGNSA. The CDR3 totals 18 residues. V lost 5 bases, J lost 1 base, and 12 bases stayed unmatched. The CDR3 DNA follows: TGTGCCAGCAGCCCGTATGGCGACCTAGCGGGATCCTACAATGAGCAGTTCTTC. Protein product: CASSPYGDLAGSYNEQFF.

The chain combines TRBV9 with TRBJ2-1; D call uncertain. The CDR3 has 14 amino acids. From germline, CDR1 is SGDLS and CDR2 YYNGEE. With 3 bases removed from V and 6 bases from J, the gap between germline ends came to 13 bases. The CDR3 protein is CASSDPITPNEQFF. Here the CDR3 DNA reads TGTGCCAGCAGCGACCCCATTACCCCCAATGAGCAGTTCTTC.

This clonotype was picked up a small number of times. V usage is TRBV3-1 and J usage is TRBJ2-7; a possible D gene is TRBD1 (6 bases). In germline, CDR1 is LGHDT, CDR2 YNNKEL (reference sequence). This CDR3 has 15 amino acids. Between the trimmed V and J ends, which lost 4 bases and 2 bases, there was a span of 15 bases. This CDR3 is CASSRGGGSPYEQYF. CDR3 DNA: TGTGCCAGCAGCCGTGGGGGCGGTTCCCCCTACGAGCAGTACTTC.

This rearrangement joins TRBV7-3 to TRBJ2-1, with 9 bases matching TRBD2. Germline CDR1 SGHTA, CDR2 FQGTGA. The V gene end was trimmed by 1 base and the J gene end by 8 bases; junction bases not matched to a gene: 3. The CDR3 contains 14 residues. CDR3 in DNA: TGTGCCAGCAGCTTAATGCGGGAGGGGGATGAGCAGTTCTTC. Encoded protein: CASSLMREGDEQFF. The variable domain in full, with the rest retrieved from reference TRBV7-3 and TRBJ2-1, is GAGVSQTPSNKVTEKGKYVELRCDPISGHTALYWYRQSLGQGPEFLIYFQGTGAADDSGLPNDRFFAVRPEGSVSTLKIQRTERGDSAVYLCASSLMREGDEQFFGPGTRLTVL.

This clonotype appeared a few times. Here the CDR3 reads CASSYWTGTLNYGYTF. CDR3 in DNA: TGTGCCAGCAGTTACTGGACAGGAACTCTTAACTATGGCTACACCTTC. The V and J genes are TRBV6-2 or TRBV6-3 and TRBJ1-2, with 7 bases matching TRBD1. The CDR3 sequence is 16 residues long. CDR1 and CDR2 from the germline V gene are MNHEY and SVGEGT. V lost 1 base to trimming and J lost 1 base; unmatched junction nucleotides: 6.

The genes are TRBV12-3 or TRBV12-4 and TRBJ1-2; 10 bases are shared with TRBD1. The CDR3 covers 16 residues. The V segment lost 3 bases and the J segment 2 bases; nucleotides outside the gene matches: 6. Here the CDR3 DNA reads TGTGCCAGCAGTTTGATACTGGGACAGGGGAACTATGGCTACACCTTC. Translation: CASSLILGQGNYGYTF.

This chain joins TRBV5-1 and TRBJ2-1, with D hard to call. The CDR3 has 17 residues. Germline V lookup: CDR1 SGHRS, CDR2 YFSETQ. The V end was cut by 1 base, the J end by 0 bases, with 14 bases between. This chain's CDR3 is CASSLWPPDSSYNEQFF. In DNA form, the CDR3 reads TGCGCCAGCAGCTTGTGGCCCCCGGATAGCTCCTACAATGAGCAGTTCTTC.

This clonotype was counted a single time. The rearrangement joins TRBV4-3 to TRBJ1-1, with D possibly matching TRBD1 (5 bases). CDR3 length equals 15 residues. Germline assignment: CDR1 LGHNA and CDR2 YSLEER. V lost 0 bases, J lost 5 bases, and 13 bases lay in between. The CDR3 sequence is CASSQELGVWTEAFF. The CDR3 region has the DNA TGCGCCAGCAGCCAAGAATTGGGGGTTTGGACTGAAGCTTTCTTT.

This chain uses TRBV20-1 with TRBJ2-7, with D unresolved. Germline CDR1 is DFQATT and CDR2 is SNEGSKA (reference sequence). V was trimmed by 0 bases and J by 4 bases, leaving 10 bases between them. The CDR3 runs to 13 residues. Written as DNA, the CDR3 is TGCAGTGCTAGAGATCGATGGGGATACGAGCAGTACTTC. This translates into CSARDRWGYEQYF.

V usage is TRBV7-9 and J usage is TRBJ2-1; 9 bases fit TRBD2. The germline CDR1 and CDR2 sequences are SEHNR and FQNEAQ (reference sequence). This CDR3 contains 17 residues. Germline trimming cut 5 bases from V and 8 bases from J; bases unmatched to any gene: 16. This CDR3 is CASSAPGSGTSIDEQFF. DNA for the CDR3: TGTGCCAGCAGCGCTCCCGGATCCGGGACTAGCATCGATGAGCAGTTCTTC.

The rearrangement joins TRBV3-1 to TRBJ2-7; TRBD2 matches 7 bases. The CDR3 consists of 15 residues. Germline V lookup: CDR1 LGHDT, CDR2 YNNKEL (reference sequence). V dropped 2 bases and J dropped 0; count of bases not matched to a gene: 4. CDR3 region: CASSQPGLDSYEQYF. The DNA of the CDR3 is TGTGCCAGCAGCCAACCAGGACTAGACTCCTACGAGCAGTACTTC.

The gene calls are TRBV3-1 and TRBJ2-2, with TRBD2 matching over 11 bases. This CDR3 is built from 17 residues. V shed 2 bases and J 2 bases; nucleotides not matched to a gene: 4. Germline values: CDR1 LGHDT, CDR2 YNNKEL (reference sequence). CDR3: CASSQFLAGGNTGELFF. For the CDR3, the DNA is TGTGCCAGCAGCCAATTTCTAGCGGGGGGTAACACCGGGGAGCTGTTTTTT.

This clonotype was picked up a small number of times. The chain carries TRBV4-1 and TRBJ2-3; possible D gene TRBD2, 6 bases. CDR1 is MGHRA and CDR2 is YSYEKL in the germline V gene. V was shortened by 0 bases and J by 1 base, with 17 bases between the two germline ends. The CDR3 spans 18 residues. The DNA of the CDR3 is TGCGCCAGCAGCCAAGATGGAATCGGGGTAGCGGGCACAGATACGCAGTATTTT. Encoded protein: CASSQDGIGVAGTDTQYF.

The genes are TRBV4-1 and TRBJ2-2; TRBD2 matches at 11 bases. Losses at the gene ends were 1 base for V and 1 base for J; bases not matched to a gene: 2. CDR1 MGHRA and CDR2 YSYEKL come from the germline V gene. CDR3 length: 17 residues. The CDR3 nucleotides read TGCGCCAGCAGCCAAGCTGGACTAGCGGGGAACACCGGGGAGCTGTTTTTT. Residues: CASSQAGLAGNTGELFF.

The chain is built from TRBV6-5 and TRBJ1-2, with D hard to call. Trimming took 5 bases from V and 8 from J, leaving 18 bases between them. Germline V lookup: CDR1 MNHEY, CDR2 SVGAGI. The CDR3 runs to 14 residues. CDR3 in amino acids: CASSTAACPAGYTF. The CDR3 bases are TGTGCCAGCAGTACTGCCGCCTGCCCGGCCGGCTACACCTTC.

There are a few counts of this clonotype. The chain has TRBV20-1 and TRBJ2-1; weak D call: TRBD2 (6 bases). The closer fit of TRBJ2-7 to the DNA end suggests the J call may be wrong. The length of the CDR3 is 14 residues. Germline V gives CDR1 DFQATT, CDR2 SNEGSKA (reference sequence). CDR3 sequence: CSARRSGLYNEQYF. In DNA, the CDR3 is TGCAGTGCTAGACGTAGCGGACTCTACAATGAGCAGTACTTC.

This clonotype was counted a few times. This chain uses TRBV6-5 with TRBJ1-5; D might be TRBD1 (6 bases). Germline V gene lookup returns CDR1 MNHEY and CDR2 SVGAGI. CDR3 length equals 15 residues. The V and J ends lost 5 bases and 3 bases respectively, with 14 bases between them. The CDR3 DNA reads TGTGCCAGCAGTCAGGGGCAGGCCGCCAATCAGCCCCAGCATTTT. This encodes CASSQGQAANQPQHF.

V is TRBV18 and J is TRBJ1-5, with D unresolved. The V and J ends lost 1 base and 3 bases respectively, with 10 bases between them. The CDR3 is 15 amino acids. In germline, CDR1 is KGHSH, CDR2 LQKENI. In DNA form, the CDR3 reads TGTGCCAGCTCACCACTACCGGACCCCAATCAGCCCCAGCATTTT. This sequence encodes CASSPLPDPNQPQHF.

There are a few counts of this clonotype. The chain recombines TRBV7-2 with TRBJ2-7; D may be TRBD2 (6 bases). V lost 5 bases and J 3 bases, leaving 11 bases between the germline ends. The CDR3 is 13 amino acids. The V gene's germline CDR1 is SGHTA and CDR2 FQGNSA. The CDR3 region is CASSPPSDYEQYF. The CDR3 DNA reads as TGTGCCAGCAGCCCACCTAGCGACTACGAGCAGTACTTC. Full variable domain (rest looked up from reference TRBV7-2 and TRBJ2-7): GAGVSQSPSNKVTEKGKDVELRCDPISGHTALYWYRQSLGQGLEFLIYFQGNSAPDKSGLPSDRFSAERTGGSVSTLTIQRTQQEDSAVYLCASSPPSDYEQYFGPGTRLTVT.